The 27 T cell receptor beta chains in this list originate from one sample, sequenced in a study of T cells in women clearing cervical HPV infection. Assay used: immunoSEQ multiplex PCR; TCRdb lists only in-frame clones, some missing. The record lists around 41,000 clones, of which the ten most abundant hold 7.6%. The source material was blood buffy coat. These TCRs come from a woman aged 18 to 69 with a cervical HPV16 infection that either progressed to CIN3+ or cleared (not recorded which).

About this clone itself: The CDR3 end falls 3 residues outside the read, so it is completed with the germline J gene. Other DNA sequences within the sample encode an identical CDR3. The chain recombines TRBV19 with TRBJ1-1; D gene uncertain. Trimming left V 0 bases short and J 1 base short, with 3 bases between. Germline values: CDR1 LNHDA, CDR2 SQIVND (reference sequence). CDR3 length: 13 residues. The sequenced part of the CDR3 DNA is TGTGCCAGTAGTATAGACAGGAACACTGAA. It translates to CASSIDRNTE. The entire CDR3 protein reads CASSIDRNTEAFF.

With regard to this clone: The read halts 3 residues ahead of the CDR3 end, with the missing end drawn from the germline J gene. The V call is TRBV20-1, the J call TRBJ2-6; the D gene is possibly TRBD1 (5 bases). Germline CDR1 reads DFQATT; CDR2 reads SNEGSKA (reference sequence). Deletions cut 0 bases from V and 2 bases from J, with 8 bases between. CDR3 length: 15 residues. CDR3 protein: CSARDRGTGANVLTF. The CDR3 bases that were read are TGCAGTGCTAGAGATAGGGGTACTGGGGCCAACGTC.

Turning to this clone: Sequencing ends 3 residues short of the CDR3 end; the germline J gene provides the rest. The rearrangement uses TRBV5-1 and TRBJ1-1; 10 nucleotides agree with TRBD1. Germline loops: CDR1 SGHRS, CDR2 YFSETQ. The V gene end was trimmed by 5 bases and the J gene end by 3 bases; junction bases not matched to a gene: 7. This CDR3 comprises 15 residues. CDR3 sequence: CASRGIGTGDTEAFF. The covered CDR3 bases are TGCGCCAGCAGGGGAATCGGGACAGGGGACACTGAA.

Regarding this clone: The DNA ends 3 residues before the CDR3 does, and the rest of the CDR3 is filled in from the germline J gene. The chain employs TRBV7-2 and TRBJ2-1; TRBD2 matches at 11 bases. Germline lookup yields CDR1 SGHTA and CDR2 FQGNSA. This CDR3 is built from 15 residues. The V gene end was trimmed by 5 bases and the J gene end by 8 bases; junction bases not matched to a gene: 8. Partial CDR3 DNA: TGTGCCAGCAGCGAGGTTAGCGGGGGGGCTTATGAG. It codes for CASSEVSGGAYE. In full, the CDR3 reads CASSEVSGGAYEQFF.

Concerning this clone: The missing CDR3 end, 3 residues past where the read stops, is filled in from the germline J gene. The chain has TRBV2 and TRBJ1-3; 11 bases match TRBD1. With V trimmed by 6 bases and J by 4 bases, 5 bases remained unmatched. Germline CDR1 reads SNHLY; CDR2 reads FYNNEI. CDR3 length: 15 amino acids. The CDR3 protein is CASRDRGLGGNTIYF. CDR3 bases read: TGTGCCAGCAGGGACAGGGGGCTCGGAGGAAACACC.

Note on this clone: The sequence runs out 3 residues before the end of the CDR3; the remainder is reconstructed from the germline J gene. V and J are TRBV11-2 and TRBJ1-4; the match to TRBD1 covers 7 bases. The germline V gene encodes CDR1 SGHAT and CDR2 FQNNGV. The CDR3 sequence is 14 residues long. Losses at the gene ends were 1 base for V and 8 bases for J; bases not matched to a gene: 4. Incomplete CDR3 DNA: TGTGCCAGCAGCTTAGGAACAGGGGCCGAAAAA. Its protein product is CASSLGTGAEK. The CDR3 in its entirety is CASSLGTGAEKLFF.

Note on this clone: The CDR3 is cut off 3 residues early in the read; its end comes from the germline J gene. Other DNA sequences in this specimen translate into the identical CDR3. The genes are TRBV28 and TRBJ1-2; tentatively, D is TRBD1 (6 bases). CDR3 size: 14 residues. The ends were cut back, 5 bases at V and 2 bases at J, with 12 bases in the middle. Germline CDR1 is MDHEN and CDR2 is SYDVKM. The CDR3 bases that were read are TGTGCCAGCAGTCCGGACCAGGGGAACTATGGC. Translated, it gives CASSPDQGNYG. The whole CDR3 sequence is CASSPDQGNYGYTF.

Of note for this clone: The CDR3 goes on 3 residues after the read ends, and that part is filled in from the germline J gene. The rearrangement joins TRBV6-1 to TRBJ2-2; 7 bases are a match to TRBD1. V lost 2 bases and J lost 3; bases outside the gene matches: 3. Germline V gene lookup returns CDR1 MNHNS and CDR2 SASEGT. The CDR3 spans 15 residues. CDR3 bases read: TGTGCCAGCAGTGAATCCCAGGGGGACACCGGGGAG. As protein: CASSESQGDTGE. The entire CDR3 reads CASSESQGDTGELFF.

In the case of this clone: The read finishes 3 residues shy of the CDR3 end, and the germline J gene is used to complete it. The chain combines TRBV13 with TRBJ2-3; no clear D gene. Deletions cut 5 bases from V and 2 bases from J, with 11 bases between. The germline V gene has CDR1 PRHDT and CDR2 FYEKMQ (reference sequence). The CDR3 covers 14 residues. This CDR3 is CASSIRTTTDTQYF. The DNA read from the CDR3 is TGTGCCAGCAGCATTCGAACTACCACAGATACG.

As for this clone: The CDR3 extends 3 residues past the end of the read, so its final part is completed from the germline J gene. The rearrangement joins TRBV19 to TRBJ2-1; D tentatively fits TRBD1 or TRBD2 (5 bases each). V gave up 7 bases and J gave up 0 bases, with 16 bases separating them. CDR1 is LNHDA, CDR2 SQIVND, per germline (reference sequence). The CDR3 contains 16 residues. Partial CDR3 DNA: TGTGCCAGTACCCCAAGGGCAGGGAGCTCCTACAATGAG. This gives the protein CASTPRAGSSYNE. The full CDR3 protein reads CASTPRAGSSYNEQFF.

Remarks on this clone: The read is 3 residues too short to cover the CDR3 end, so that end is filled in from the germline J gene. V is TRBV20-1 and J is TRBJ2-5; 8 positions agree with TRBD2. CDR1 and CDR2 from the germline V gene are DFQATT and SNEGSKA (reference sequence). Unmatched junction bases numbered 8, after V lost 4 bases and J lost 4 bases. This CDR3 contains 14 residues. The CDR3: CSANRLAKGETQYF. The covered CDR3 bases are TGCAGTGCTAATAGACTAGCGAAGGGAGAGACC.

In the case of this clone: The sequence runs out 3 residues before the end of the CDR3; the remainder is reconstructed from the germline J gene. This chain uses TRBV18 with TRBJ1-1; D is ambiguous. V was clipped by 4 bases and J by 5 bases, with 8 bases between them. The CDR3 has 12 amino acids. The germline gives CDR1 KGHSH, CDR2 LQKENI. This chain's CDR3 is CASSRGLTEAFF. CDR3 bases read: TGTGCCAGCTCACGAGGACTGACTGAA.

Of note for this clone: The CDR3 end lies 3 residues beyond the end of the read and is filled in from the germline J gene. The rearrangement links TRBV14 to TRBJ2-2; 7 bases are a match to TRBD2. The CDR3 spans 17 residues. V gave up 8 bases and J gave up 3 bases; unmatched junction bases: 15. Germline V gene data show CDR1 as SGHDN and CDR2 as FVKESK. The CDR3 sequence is CASFASGEGIDTGELFF. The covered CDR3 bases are TGTGCCAGCTTCGCTTCTGGGGAGGGGATCGACACCGGGGAG.

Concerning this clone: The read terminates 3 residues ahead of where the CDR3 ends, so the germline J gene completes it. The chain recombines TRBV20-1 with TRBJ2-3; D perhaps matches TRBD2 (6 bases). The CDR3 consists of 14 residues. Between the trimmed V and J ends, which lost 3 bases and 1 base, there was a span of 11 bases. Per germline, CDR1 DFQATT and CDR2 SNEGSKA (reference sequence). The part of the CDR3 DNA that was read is TGCAGTGCTAGTAGCGGATCTGGCACAGATACG. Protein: CSASSGSGTDT. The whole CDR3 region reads CSASSGSGTDTQYF.

This CDR3 is CASSLTGTSGSMGEQYF. Incomplete CDR3 DNA: TGTGCCAGCAGCCTGACCGGGACTAGCGGGAGTATGGGCGAG. The genes are TRBV13 and TRBJ2-7; 14 positions match TRBD2. The read halts 3 residues ahead of the CDR3 end, with the missing end drawn from the germline J gene. V was pared by 5 bases and J by 6 bases, with 12 bases of the junction left unmatched. CDR3 length: 17 residues. Germline values: CDR1 PRHDT, CDR2 FYEKMQ (reference sequence).

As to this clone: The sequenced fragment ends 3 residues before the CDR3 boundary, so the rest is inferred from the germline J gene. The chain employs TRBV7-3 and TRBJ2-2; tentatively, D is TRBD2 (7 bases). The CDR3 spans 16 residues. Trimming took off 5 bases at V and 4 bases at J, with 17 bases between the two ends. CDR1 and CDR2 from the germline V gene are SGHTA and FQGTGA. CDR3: CASSPLGGESTGELFF. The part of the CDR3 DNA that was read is TGTGCCAGCAGCCCCCTAGGGGGGGAGAGCACCGGGGAG.

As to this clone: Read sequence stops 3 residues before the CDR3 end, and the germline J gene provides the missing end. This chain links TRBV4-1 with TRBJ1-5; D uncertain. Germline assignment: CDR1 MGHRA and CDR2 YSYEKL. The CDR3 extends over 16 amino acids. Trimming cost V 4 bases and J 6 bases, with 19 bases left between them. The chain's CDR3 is CASSPSLSGSGQPQHF. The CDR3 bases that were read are TGCGCCAGCAGCCCGTCTCTCTCGGGGTCGGGTCAGCCC.

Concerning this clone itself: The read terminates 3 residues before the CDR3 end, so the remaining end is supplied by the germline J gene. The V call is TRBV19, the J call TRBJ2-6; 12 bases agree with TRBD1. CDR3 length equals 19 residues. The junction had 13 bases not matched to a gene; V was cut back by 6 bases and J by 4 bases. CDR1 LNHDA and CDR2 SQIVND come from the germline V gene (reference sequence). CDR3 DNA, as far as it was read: TGTGCCAGTAGAGGGACAGGGGGCTCAGCGTCATGGGGGGCCAACGTC. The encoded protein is CASRGTGGSASWGANV. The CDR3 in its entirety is CASRGTGGSASWGANVLTF.

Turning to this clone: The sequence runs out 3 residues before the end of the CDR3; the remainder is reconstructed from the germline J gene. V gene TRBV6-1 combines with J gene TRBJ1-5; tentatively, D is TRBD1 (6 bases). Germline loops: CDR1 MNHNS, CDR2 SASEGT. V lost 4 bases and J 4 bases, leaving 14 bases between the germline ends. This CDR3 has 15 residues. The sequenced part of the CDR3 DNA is TGTGCCAGCAGTGGAGGGGGAGGGGTGAATCAGCCC. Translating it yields CASSGGGGVNQP. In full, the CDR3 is CASSGGGGVNQPQHF.

Partial CDR3 DNA: TGTGCCAGCAGTGAATCCCAGAACCCAGCAACTAATGAAAAA. Its protein is CASSESQNPATNEK. The whole CDR3 sequence reads CASSESQNPATNEKLFF. The rearrangement links TRBV6-1 to TRBJ1-4, with D uncertain. The read ends 3 residues early relative to the CDR3; the germline J gene fills the gap. This CDR3 contains 17 residues. Germline V gives CDR1 MNHNS, CDR2 SASEGT. Trimming took off 2 bases at V and 0 bases at J, with 13 bases between the two ends.

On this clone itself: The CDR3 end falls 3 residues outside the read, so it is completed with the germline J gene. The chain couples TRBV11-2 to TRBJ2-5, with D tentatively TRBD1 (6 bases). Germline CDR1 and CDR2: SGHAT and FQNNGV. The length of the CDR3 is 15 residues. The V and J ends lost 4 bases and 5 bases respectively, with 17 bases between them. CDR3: CASSSWTEREETQYF. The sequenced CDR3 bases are TGTGCCAGCAGCTCCTGGACAGAGAGGGAGGAGACC.

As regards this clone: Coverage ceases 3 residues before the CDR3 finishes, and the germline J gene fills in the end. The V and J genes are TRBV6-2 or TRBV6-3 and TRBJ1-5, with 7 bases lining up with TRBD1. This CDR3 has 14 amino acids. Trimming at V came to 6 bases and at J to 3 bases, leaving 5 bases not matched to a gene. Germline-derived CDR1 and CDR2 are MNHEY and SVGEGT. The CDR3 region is CASRFGQDNQPQHF. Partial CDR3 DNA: TGTGCCAGCAGATTTGGACAGGACAATCAGCCC.

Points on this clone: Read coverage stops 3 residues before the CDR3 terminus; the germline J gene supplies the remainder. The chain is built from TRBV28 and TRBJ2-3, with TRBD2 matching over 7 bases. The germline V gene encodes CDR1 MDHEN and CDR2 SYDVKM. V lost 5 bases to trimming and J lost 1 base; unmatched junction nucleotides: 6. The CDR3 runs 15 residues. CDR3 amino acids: CASSPERGRTDTQYF. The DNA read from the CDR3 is TGTGCCAGCAGTCCCGAGCGGGGACGCACAGATACG.

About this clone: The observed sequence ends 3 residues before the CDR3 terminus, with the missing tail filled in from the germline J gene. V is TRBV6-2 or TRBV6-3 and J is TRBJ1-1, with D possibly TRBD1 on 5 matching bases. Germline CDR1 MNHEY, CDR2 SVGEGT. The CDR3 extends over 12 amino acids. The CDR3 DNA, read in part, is TGTGCCAGCAGTCTACAAACAGGCGAA. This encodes CASSLQTGE. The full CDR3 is CASSLQTGEAFF.

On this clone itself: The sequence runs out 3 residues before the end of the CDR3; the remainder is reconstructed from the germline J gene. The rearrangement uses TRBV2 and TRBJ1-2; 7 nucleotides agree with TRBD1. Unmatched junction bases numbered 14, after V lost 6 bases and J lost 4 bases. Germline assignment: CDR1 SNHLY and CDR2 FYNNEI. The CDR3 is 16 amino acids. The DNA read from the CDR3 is TGTGCCAGCAGCGACCCTTCGGAGGGGGCGGGCTATGGC. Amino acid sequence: CASSDPSEGAGYG. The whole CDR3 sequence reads CASSDPSEGAGYGYTF.

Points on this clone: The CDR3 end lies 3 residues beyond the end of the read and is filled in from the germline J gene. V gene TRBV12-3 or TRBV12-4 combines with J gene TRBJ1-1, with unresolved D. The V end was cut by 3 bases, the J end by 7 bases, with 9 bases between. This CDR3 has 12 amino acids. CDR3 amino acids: CASSFSSGEAFF. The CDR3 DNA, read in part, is TGTGCCAGCAGTTTTAGTTCGGGTGAA.

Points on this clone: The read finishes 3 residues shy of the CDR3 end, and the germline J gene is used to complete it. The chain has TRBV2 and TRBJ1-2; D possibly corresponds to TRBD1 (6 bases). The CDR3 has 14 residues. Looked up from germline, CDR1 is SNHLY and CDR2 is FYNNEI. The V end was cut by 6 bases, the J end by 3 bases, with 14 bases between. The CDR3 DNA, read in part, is TGTGCCAGCAGGGCGACAGGCCCGGACTATGGC. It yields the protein CASRATGPDYG. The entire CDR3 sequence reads CASRATGPDYGYTF.